These 20 T cell receptor beta chains came from one sample sequenced in a study of control samples from healthy donors and cancer patients. The method was immunoSEQ multiplex PCR; TCRdb's version includes in-frame clones alone and lacks a portion of them. The sample lists 95,000 to 150,000 clones, approximately 89% occurring once. Sequenced material: blood. Every receptor here comes from a woman younger than 35 in good health.

The rearrangement links TRBV24-1 to TRBJ2-6; TRBD1 might be the D (6 bases). The V gene lost 2 bases and the J gene lost 0 bases, with 16 bases spanning the gap. The CDR3 has 19 residues. Per the germline V gene, CDR1 is KGHDR and CDR2 is SFDVKD. The CDR3 coding sequence is TGTGCCACCAGTGATTCGAGCTTCAGGGGCAGCTCTGGGGCCAACGTCCTGACTTTC. It specifies CATSDSSFRGSSGANVLTF.

The CDR3 sequence: CASTPPGLDYRRKSNQPQHF. In nucleotides, the CDR3 is TGTGCCAGCACCCCACCCGGGTTGGATTATCGGAGGAAGAGCAATCAGCCCCAGCATTTT. The chain recombines TRBV28 with TRBJ1-5; D remains unclear. This CDR3 spans 20 amino acids. V was clipped by 7 bases and J by 1 base, with 29 bases between them. The germline V gene encodes CDR1 MDHEN and CDR2 SYDVKM.

This chain uses TRBV29-1 with TRBJ2-1; no definite D call. Germline-derived CDR1 and CDR2 are SQVTM and ANQGSEA. The CDR3 runs 14 residues. V lost 7 bases and J lost 0, with 13 bases in between. The CDR3 loop is CSGADTSSYNEQFF. CDR3 coding DNA: TGCAGCGGCGCCGACACGAGCTCCTACAATGAGCAGTTCTTC.

The table lists this clone with a count of one. This rearrangement joins TRBV15 to TRBJ2-5, with D perhaps TRBD1 (6 bases). V was trimmed by 0 bases and J by 5 bases, leaving 16 bases between them. The CDR3 contains 16 residues. In germline, CDR1 is LNHNV, CDR2 YYDKDF (reference sequence). The CDR3: CATSRDPQGFEETQYF. In DNA, the CDR3 is TGTGCCACCAGCAGAGATCCACAGGGATTTGAGGAGACCCAGTACTTC.

This clone came up once. The rearrangement joins TRBV4-2 to TRBJ2-1, with 8 bases identical to TRBD2. This CDR3 spans 15 amino acids. Germline V gene data show CDR1 as LGHNA and CDR2 as YNFKEQ. V gave up 1 base and J gave up 7 bases; unmatched junction bases: 6. CDR3 region: CASSQVGAGENEQFF. In nucleotides, the CDR3 is TGTGCCAGCAGCCAAGTTGGAGCGGGAGAAAATGAGCAGTTCTTC.

This sequence joins TRBV19 and TRBJ1-2; 7 positions match TRBD1. The CDR3 loop spans 14 amino acids. Germline V gene data show CDR1 as LNHDA and CDR2 as SQIVND (reference sequence). The ends lost 6 bases at V and 0 bases at J; junction bases unmatched: 4. CDR3 nucleotide sequence: TGTGCCAGTAGCCGACAGGGTTCTAACTATGGCTACACCTTC. Amino acids: CASSRQGSNYGYTF.

CDR3 amino acids: CATSDLGENTGELFF. CDR3 coding DNA: TGTGCCACCAGTGATTTGGGAGAGAACACCGGGGAGCTGTTTTTT. The V call is TRBV24-1, the J call TRBJ2-2, with D hard to call. V lost 0 bases and J lost 1, with 5 bases in between. CDR3 length equals 15 residues. Per germline, CDR1 KGHDR and CDR2 SFDVKD.

V gene TRBV6-2 or TRBV6-3 combines with J gene TRBJ1-1, with D perhaps matching TRBD1 (5 bases). This CDR3 is 15 amino acids long. Germline assignment: CDR1 MNHEY and CDR2 SVGEGT. Trimming cost V 3 bases and J 3 bases, with 14 bases left between them. CDR3 sequence (DNA): TGTGCCAGCAGTTATCAGGGCGAGGTGGACACTGAAGCTTTCTTT. This gives the protein CASSYQGEVDTEAFF.

This clone was observed a few times. The CDR3 sequence is CASSENRPGELFF. In DNA, the CDR3 is TGTGCCAGCAGTGAAAACCGGCCCGGGGAGCTGTTTTTT. The chain recombines TRBV6-1 with TRBJ2-2; D unclear. Trimming pared 2 bases from V and 6 bases from J, leaving 7 bases between. This CDR3 spans 13 amino acids. Germline values: CDR1 MNHNS, CDR2 SASEGT.

The chain couples TRBV7-2 to TRBJ1-6, with D unclear. CDR1 SGHTA and CDR2 FQGNSA come from the germline V gene. V lost 0 bases and J 10 bases, leaving 7 bases between the germline ends. The CDR3 contains 13 residues. The CDR3 loop reads CASSLASTSPLHF. CDR3 nucleotide sequence: TGTGCCAGCAGCTTAGCGAGTACCTCACCCCTCCACTTT. The whole variable domain, remainder taken from reference TRBV7-2 and TRBJ1-6, is GAGVSQSPSNKVTEKGKDVELRCDPISGHTALYWYRQSLGQGLEFLIYFQGNSAPDKSGLPSDRFSAERTGGSVSTLTIQRTQQEDSAVYLCASSLASTSPLHFGNGTRLTVT.

This chain links TRBV2 with TRBJ2-3, with D possibly matching TRBD2 (6 bases). V dropped 6 bases and J dropped 3 bases, with 16 bases sitting between them. CDR1 SNHLY and CDR2 FYNNEI come from the germline V gene. This CDR3 has 15 amino acids. The CDR3 DNA reads as TGTGCCAGCAGGAGGACGGGACTCTTGACAGATACGCAGTATTTT. Translated: CASRRTGLLTDTQYF.

This chain uses TRBV19 with TRBJ1-4; D unresolved. The CDR3 totals 12 residues. V gave up 8 bases and J gave up 5 bases, with 9 bases separating them. Germline V gene lookup returns CDR1 LNHDA and CDR2 SQIVND (reference sequence). Here the CDR3 DNA reads TGTGCCAGTTCCTCAGAAAATGAAAAACTGTTTTTT. This gives the protein CASSSENEKLFF.

J is TRBJ2-7 and V is TRBV7-2; 9 nucleotides match TRBD1. The CDR3 is 15 residues long. V lost 3 bases, J lost 6 bases, and 9 bases stayed unmatched. From germline, CDR1 is SGHTA and CDR2 FQGNSA. The CDR3 nucleotides read TGTGCCAGCAGCTTTGGGGACAGGGACCTTCCCGAGCAGTACTTC. Its protein is CASSFGDRDLPEQYF.

The chain combines TRBV15 with TRBJ2-3; D may be TRBD1 (6 bases). The ends were cut back, 5 bases at V and 7 bases at J, with 16 bases in the middle. Germline V gene lookup returns CDR1 LNHNV and CDR2 YYDKDF (reference sequence). CDR3 length: 14 amino acids. CDR3 bases: TGTGCCACCAGCGGGGTGGGTAGGGGGAATACGCAGTATTTT. Protein product: CATSGVGRGNTQYF. The entire variable domain, with the rest obtained from reference TRBV15 and TRBJ2-3, is as follows: DAMVIQNPRYQVTQFGKPVTLSCSQTLNHNVMYWYQQKSSQAPKLLFHYYDKDFNNEADTPDNFQSRRPNTSFCFLDIRSPGLGDTAMYLCATSGVGRGNTQYFGPGTRLTVL.

The genes are TRBV28 and TRBJ2-4; 7 bases match TRBD2. Germline loops: CDR1 MDHEN, CDR2 SYDVKM. The J segment lost 1 base and the V segment lost 4 bases, leaving 7 bases of the junction unmatched. The CDR3 totals 16 residues. The CDR3, as DNA: TGTGCCAGCAGTTCCCTGGAACTAGCGGCCAAAAACATTCAGTACTTC. This codes for CASSSLELAAKNIQYF.

The gene calls are TRBV5-6 and TRBJ1-2; 7 nucleotides agree with TRBD1. Germline-derived CDR1 and CDR2 are SGHDT and YYEEEE. The trim removed 0 bases at V and 4 bases at J, leaving 9 bases unmatched. CDR3 length: 16 amino acids. CDR3 sequence reads: CASSLGQGSYGYGYTF. The CDR3 DNA follows: TGTGCCAGCAGCTTGGGACAGGGTAGTTACGGCTATGGCTACACCTTC.

This clone appeared once. J is TRBJ1-3 and V is TRBV5-1; D is undetermined. Trimming removed 5 bases from V and 0 bases from J, with 9 bases in between. Per germline, CDR1 SGHRS and CDR2 YFSETQ. The CDR3 totals 14 residues. The chain's CDR3 is CASRPQSSGNTIYF. The CDR3 nucleotides read TGCGCCAGCAGACCACAGAGCTCTGGAAACACCATATATTTT.

V is TRBV12-3 or TRBV12-4 and J is TRBJ1-2; D ambiguous. The CDR3 consists of 13 residues. Trimming left V 0 bases short and J 7 bases short, with 9 bases between. CDR3 in amino acids: CASSLAPAGGYTF. As DNA, the CDR3 is TGTGCCAGCAGTTTAGCCCCCGCTGGTGGCTACACCTTC.

V gene TRBV9 combines with J gene TRBJ2-1, with TRBD1 matching over 11 bases. V shed 1 base and J 9 bases; nucleotides not matched to a gene: 6. The germline CDR1 and CDR2 sequences are SGDLS and YYNGEE. The length of the CDR3 is 15 residues. The CDR3 sequence is CASSVMWTGGTEQFF. The CDR3 DNA reads as TGTGCCAGCAGCGTAATGTGGACAGGGGGCACTGAGCAGTTCTTC.

The chain combines TRBV19 with TRBJ2-4; weak D call: TRBD1 (5 bases). CDR1 and CDR2 from the germline V gene are LNHDA and SQIVND (reference sequence). This CDR3 is built from 17 residues. V was trimmed by 4 bases and J by 1 base, leaving 17 bases between them. CDR3 residues: CASSTQARAVAKNIQYF. CDR3 coding DNA: TGTGCCAGTAGTACACAGGCTAGGGCTGTGGCCAAAAACATTCAGTACTTC.